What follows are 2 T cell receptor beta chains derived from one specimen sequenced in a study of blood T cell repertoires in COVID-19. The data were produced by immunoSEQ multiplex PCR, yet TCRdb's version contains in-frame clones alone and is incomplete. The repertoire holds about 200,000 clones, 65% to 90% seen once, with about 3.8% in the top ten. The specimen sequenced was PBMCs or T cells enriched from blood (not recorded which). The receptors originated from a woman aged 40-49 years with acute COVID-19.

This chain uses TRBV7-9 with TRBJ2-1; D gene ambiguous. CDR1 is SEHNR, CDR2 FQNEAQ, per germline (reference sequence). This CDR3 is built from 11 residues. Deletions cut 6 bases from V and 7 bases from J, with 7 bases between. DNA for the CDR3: TGTGCCAGCAGGTTCTTGAATGAGCAGTTCTTC. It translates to CASRFLNEQFF.

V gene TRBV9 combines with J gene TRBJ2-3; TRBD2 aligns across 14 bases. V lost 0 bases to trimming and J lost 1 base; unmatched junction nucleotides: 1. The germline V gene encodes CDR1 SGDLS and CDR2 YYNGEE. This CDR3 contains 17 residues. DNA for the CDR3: TGTGCCAGCAGCGTAGCGGGACTAGCGGGGGGCACAGATACGCAGTATTTT. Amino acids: CASSVAGLAGGTDTQYF.